This is a list of T cell receptor beta chains from one sample in a study of blood T cells in healthy people across ages. TCRdb used MiXCR to reprocess the 5' RACE reads, holding one entry per CDR3 protein. The sample yields about 680,000 distinct CDR3 sequences, roughly 50% seen once. Input material: blood. All receptors derive from a woman between 55 and 75 years old in good health. CDR3s include the opening cysteine and the closing phenylalanine or tryptophan. Each record gives: clone size, J gene, V gene, D gene, CDR3 protein, CDR3 DNA. D genes are given only for firm matches. Expanded clones are given a class, and other clones once, few, many or no size at all.

>NA|TRBJ2-4|TRBV20-1|TRBD2
CSARSTSGSGNIQYF
TGCAGTGCTAGATCGACTAGCGGGAGCGGAAACATTCAGTACTTC
>NA|TRBJ1-2|TRBV6-5|NA
CASSYKRGGYGYTF
TGTGCCAGCAGTTACAAGAGGGGGGGCTATGGCTACACCTTC
>NA|TRBJ1-6|TRBV6-6|NA
CASSYSSRLGYNSPLHF
TGTGCCAGCAGTTACTCGAGCAGGCTCGGATATAATTCACCCCTCCACTTT
>few|TRBJ2-3|TRBV5-1|TRBD2
CASTSQSAGGADTQYF
TGCGCCAGCACCTCGCAATCGGCGGGAGGAGCAGATACGCAGTATTTT
>NA|TRBJ1-2|TRBV12-3/TRBV12-4|NA
CASSSRALLYGYTF
TGTGCCAGCAGTTCCCGGGCCCTACTCTATGGCTACACCTTC
>NA|TRBJ2-7|TRBV3-1|TRBD1
CASSPRGQSSYEQYF
TGTGCCAGCAGCCCACGGGGACAGAGCTCCTACGAGCAGTACTTC
>NA|TRBJ2-7|TRBV28|TRBD1
CASSLPTGGQSEQYF
TGTGCCAGCAGCCTTCCGACAGGGGGCCAATCCGAGCAGTACTTC
>NA|TRBJ1-4|TRBV7-6|NA
CASSSRVNEKLFF
TGTGCCAGCAGCAGCAGAGTCAATGAAAAACTGTTTTTT
>NA|TRBJ1-5|TRBV4-2|TRBD1
CASSQAKTGDGQPQHF
TGTGCCAGCAGCCAAGCAAAGACAGGGGACGGTCAGCCCCAGCATTTT
>NA|TRBJ2-1|TRBV20-1|NA
CSASSLRYNEQFF
TGCAGTGCTAGCAGCCTACGCTACAATGAGCAGTTCTTC
>NA|TRBJ2-1|TRBV7-9|TRBD1
CASSTQGVIYEQFF
TGTGCCAGCAGCACACAGGGGGTAATATATGAGCAGTTCTTC
>NA|TRBJ2-7|TRBV6-1|TRBD2
CASSEASGRSYEQYF
TGTGCCAGCAGTGAAGCTAGCGGGAGATCCTACGAGCAGTACTTC
>NA|TRBJ2-7|TRBV27|TRBD1
CASSFRQGLYEQYF
TGTGCCAGCAGTTTCCGACAGGGGCTCTACGAGCAGTACTTC
>NA|TRBJ2-7|TRBV7-9|NA
CASSWSQEQYF
TGTGCCAGCAGCTGGTCACAAGAGCAGTACTTC
>once|TRBJ2-5|TRBV20-1|TRBD1
CSARDPGTGLETQYF
TGCAGTGCTAGAGACCCCGGGACAGGGTTAGAGACCCAGTACTTC
>NA|TRBJ1-1|TRBV20-1|NA
CSARGSRNTEVFF
TGCAGTGCTAGAGGGTCTCGGAACACTGAAGTTTTCTTT
>few|TRBJ2-1|TRBV5-1|NA
CASSWQDRRVSYNEQFF
TGCGCCAGTTCCTGGCAAGACAGGAGGGTTAGCTACAATGAGCAGTTCTTC
>NA|TRBJ2-1|TRBV7-9|TRBD1
CASSHQDRGGNEQFF
TGTGCCAGCAGCCATCAGGACAGGGGGGGAAATGAGCAGTTCTTC
>NA|TRBJ1-5|TRBV12-3/TRBV12-4|NA
CASTGQRNQPQHF
TGTGCCAGCACCGGACAAAGAAATCAGCCCCAGCATTTT
>few|TRBJ2-7|TRBV20-1|TRBD2
CSAKTSGREHANEQYF
TGCAGTGCTAAAACTAGCGGGAGGGAGCACGCTAACGAGCAGTACTTC